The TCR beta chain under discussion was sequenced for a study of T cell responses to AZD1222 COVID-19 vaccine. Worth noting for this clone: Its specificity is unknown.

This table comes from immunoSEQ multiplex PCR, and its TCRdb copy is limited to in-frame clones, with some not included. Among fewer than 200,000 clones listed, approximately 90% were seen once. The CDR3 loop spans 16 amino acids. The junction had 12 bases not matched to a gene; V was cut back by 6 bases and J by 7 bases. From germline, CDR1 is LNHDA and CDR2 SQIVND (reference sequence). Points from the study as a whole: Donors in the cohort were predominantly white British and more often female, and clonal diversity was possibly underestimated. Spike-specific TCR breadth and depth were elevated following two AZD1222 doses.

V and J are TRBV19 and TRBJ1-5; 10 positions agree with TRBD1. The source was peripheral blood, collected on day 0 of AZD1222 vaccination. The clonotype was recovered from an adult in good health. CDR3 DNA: TGTGCCAGTAGCAGAACCTGGGACAGGGGACGACAGCCCCAGCATTTT. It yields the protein CASSRTWDRGRQPQHF. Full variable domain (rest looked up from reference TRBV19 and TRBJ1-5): DGGITQSPKYLFRKEGQNVTLSCEQNLNHDAMYWYRQDPGQGLRLIYYSQIVNDFQKGDIAEGYSVSREKKESFPLTVTSAQKNPTAFYLCASSRTWDRGRQPQHFGDGTRLSIL.